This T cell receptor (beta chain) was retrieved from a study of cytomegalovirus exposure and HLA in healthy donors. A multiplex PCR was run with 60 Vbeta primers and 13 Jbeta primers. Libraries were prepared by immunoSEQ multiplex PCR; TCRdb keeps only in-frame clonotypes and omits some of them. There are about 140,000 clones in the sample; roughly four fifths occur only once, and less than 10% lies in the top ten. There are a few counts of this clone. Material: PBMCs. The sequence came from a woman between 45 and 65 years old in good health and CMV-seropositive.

This CDR3 is CASSPSGVTETQYF. The CDR3 DNA follows: TGTGCCAGCAGCCCTTCGGGGGTGACGGAGACCCAGTACTTC. The chain joins TRBV9 to TRBJ2-5, with a weak D call TRBD2 (6 bases). Germline V gives CDR1 SGDLS, CDR2 YYNGEE. V lost 4 bases and J lost 5, with 15 bases in between. The CDR3 covers 14 residues.